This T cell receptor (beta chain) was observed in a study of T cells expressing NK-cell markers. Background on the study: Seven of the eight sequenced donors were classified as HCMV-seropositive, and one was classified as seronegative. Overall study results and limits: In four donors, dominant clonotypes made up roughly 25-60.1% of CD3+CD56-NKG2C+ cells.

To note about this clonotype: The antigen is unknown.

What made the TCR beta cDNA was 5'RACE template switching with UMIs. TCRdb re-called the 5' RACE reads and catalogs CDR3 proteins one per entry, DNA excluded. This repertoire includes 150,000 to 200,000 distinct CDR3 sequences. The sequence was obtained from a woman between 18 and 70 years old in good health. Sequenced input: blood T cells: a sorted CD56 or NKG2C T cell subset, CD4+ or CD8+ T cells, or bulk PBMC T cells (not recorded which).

The CDR3 is CASSLTRTGPVGELFF. V and J are TRBV7-9 and TRBJ2-2; TCRdb designates TRBD1, a call that cannot be tested without DNA. Per germline, CDR1 SEHNR and CDR2 FQNEAQ (reference sequence). The CDR3 length is 16 residues.